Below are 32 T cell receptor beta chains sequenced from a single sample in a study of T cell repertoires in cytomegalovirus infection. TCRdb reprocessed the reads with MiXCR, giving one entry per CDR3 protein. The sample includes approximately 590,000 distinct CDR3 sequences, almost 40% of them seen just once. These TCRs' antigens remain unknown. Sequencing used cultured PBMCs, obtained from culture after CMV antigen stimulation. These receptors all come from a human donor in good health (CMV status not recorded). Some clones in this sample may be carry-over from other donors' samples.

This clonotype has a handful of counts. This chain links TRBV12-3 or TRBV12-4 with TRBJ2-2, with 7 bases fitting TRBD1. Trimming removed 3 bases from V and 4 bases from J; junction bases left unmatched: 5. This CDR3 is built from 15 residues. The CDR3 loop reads CASSFRGQFTGELFF. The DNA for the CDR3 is TGTGCCAGCAGTTTTAGGGGACAGTTCACCGGGGAGCTGTTTTTT.

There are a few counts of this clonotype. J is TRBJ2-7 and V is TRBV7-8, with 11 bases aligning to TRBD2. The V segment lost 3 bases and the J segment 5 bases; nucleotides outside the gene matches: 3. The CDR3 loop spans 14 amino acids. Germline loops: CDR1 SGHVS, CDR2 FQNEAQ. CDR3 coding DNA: TGTGCCAGCAGCTTCACTAGCGGGGGAGACGAGCAGTACTTC. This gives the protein CASSFTSGGDEQYF.

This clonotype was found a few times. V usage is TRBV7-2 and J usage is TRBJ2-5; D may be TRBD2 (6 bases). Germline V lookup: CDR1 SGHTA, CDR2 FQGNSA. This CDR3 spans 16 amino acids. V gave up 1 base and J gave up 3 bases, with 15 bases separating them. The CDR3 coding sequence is TGTGCCAGCAGCTTAGTACCCGGGAGAATGGAAGAGACCCAGTACTTC. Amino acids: CASSLVPGRMEETQYF. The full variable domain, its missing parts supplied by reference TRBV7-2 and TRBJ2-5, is GAGVSQSPSNKVTEKGKDVELRCDPISGHTALYWYRQSLGQGLEFLIYFQGNSAPDKSGLPSDRFSAERTGGSVSTLTIQRTQQEDSAVYLCASSLVPGRMEETQYFGPGTRLLVL.

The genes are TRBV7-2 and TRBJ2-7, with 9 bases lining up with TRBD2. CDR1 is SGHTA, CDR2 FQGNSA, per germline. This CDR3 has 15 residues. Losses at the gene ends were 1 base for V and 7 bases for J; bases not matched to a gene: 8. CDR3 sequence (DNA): TGTGCCAGCAGCTTAGTAGCGGGAGTCGTGCAAGAGCAGTACTTC. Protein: CASSLVAGVVQEQYF.

The CDR3 region is CASRDSTNTGELFF. The DNA of the CDR3 is TGTGCCAGCAGGGACAGCACGAACACCGGGGAGCTGTTTTTT. The rearrangement links TRBV6-1 to TRBJ2-2, with a possible D match to TRBD1 (6 bases). The CDR3 contains 14 residues. CDR1 is MNHNS, CDR2 SASEGT, per germline. V lost 6 bases to trimming and J lost 0 bases, with 8 bases between them.

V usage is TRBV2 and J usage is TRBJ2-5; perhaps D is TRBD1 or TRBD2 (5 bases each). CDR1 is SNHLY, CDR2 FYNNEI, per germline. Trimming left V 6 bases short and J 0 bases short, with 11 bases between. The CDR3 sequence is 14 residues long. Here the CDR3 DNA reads TGTGCCAGCAGGAGGGACCTGTACCAAGAGACCCAGTACTTC. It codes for CASRRDLYQETQYF.

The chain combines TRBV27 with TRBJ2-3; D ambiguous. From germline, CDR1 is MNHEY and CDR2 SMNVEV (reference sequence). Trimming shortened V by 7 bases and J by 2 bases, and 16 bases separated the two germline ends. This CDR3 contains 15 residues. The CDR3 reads CASTSRGVLTDTQYF. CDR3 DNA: TGTGCCAGCACCTCCCGTGGGGTACTCACAGATACGCAGTATTTT.

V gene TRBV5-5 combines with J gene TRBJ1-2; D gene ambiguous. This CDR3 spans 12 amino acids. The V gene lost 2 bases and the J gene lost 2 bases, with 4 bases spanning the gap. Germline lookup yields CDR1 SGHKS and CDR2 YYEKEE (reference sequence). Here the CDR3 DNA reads TGTGCCAGCAGCTTTCAGAACTATGGCTACACCTTC. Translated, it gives CASSFQNYGYTF.

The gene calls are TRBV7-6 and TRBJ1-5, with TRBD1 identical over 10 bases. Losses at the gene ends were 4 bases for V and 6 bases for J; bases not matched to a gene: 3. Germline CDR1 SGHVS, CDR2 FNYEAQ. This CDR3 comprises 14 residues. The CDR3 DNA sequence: TGTGCCAGCAGCTGGACAGGGGGGGGTCAGCCCCAGCATTTT. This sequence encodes CASSWTGGGQPQHF. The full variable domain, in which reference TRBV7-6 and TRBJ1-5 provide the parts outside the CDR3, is GAGVSQSPRYKVTKRGQDVALRCDPISGHVSLYWYRQALGQGPEFLTYFNYEAQQDKSGLPNDRFSAERPEGSISTLTIQRTEQRDSAMYRCASSWTGGGQPQHFGDGTRLSIL.

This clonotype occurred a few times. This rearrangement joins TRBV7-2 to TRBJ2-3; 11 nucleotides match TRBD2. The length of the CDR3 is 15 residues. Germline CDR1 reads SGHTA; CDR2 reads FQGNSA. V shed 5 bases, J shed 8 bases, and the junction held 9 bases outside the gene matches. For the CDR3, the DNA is TGTGCCAGCAGCCCCGTAGCGGGGGGGGTTGGTACGCAGTATTTT. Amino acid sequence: CASSPVAGGVGTQYF.

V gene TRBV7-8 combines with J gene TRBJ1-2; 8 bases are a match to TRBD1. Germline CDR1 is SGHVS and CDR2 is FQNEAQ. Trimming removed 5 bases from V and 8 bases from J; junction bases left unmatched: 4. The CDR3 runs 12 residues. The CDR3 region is CASSPGQGGYTF. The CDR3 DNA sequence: TGTGCCAGCAGCCCTGGACAGGGAGGCTACACCTTC.

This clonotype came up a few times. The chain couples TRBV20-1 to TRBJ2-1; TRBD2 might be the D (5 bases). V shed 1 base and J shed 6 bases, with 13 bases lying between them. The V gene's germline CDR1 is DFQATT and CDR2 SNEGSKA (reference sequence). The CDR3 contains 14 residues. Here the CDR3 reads CSARVARAGNEQFF. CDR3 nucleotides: TGCAGTGCTAGAGTTGCTCGGGCGGGCAATGAGCAGTTCTTC.

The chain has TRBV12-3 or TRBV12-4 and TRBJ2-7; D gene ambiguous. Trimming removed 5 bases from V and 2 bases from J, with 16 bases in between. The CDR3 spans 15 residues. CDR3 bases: TGTGCCAGCAGTCCCTATGGTCGGGCCGCCTACGAGCAGTACTTC. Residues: CASSPYGRAAYEQYF.

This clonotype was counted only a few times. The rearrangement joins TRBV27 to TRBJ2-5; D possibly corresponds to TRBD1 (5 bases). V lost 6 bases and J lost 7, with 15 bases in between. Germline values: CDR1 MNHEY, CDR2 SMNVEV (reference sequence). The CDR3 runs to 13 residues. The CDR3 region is CASSTGHSGTQYF. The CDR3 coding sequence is TGTGCCAGCAGCACCGGACATTCCGGGACCCAGTACTTC.

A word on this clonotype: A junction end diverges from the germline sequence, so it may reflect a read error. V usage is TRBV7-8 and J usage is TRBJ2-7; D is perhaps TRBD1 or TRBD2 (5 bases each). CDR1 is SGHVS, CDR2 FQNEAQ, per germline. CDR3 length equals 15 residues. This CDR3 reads CACSLGRGAGYEQYF. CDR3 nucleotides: TGTGCCTGCAGCTTGGGGCGAGGGGCCGGCTACGAGCAGTACTTC. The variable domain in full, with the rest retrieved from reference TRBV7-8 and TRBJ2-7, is GAGVSQSPRYKVAKRGQDVALRCDPISGHVSLFWYQQALGQGPEFLTYFQNEAQLDKSGLPSDRFFAERPEGSVSTLKIQRTQQEDSAVYLCACSLGRGAGYEQYFGPGTRLTVT.

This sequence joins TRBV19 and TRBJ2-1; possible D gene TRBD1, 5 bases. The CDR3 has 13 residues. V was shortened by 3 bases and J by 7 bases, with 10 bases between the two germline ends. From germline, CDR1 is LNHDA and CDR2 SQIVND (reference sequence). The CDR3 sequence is CASSMVRANEQFF. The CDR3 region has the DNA TGTGCCAGTAGTATGGTCAGGGCGAATGAGCAGTTCTTC.

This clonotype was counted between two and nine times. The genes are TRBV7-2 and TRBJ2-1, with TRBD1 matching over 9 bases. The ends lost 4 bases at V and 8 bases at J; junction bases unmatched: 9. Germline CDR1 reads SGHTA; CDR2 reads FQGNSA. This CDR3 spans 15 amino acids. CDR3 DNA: TGTGCCAGCAGCTCACGGGACAGGGTTTACGATGAGCAGTTCTTC. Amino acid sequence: CASSSRDRVYDEQFF.

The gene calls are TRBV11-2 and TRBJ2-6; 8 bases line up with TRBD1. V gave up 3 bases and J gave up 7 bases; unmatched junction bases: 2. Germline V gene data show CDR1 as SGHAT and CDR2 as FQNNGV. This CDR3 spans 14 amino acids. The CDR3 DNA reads TGTGCCAGCAGCTTGGACAGGGTAGCCAACGTCCTGACTTTC. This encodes CASSLDRVANVLTF.

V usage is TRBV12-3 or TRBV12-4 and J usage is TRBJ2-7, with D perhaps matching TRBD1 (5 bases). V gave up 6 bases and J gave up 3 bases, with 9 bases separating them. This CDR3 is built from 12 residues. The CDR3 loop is CASRPDSYEQYF. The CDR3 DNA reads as TGTGCCAGCAGACCCGACAGCTACGAGCAGTACTTC.

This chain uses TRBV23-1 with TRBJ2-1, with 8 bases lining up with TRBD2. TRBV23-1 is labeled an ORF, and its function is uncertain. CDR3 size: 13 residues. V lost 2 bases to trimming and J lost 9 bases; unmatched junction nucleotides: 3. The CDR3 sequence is CASSQPGRAEQFF. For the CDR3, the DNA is TGCGCCAGCAGTCAACCCGGGAGGGCTGAGCAGTTCTTC.

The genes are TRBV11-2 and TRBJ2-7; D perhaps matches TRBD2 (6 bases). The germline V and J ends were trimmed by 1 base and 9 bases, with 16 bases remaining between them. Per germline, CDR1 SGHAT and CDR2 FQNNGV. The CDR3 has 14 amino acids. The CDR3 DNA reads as TGTGCCAGCAGCTTAGGGGACTGGGGAAGGGGGCAGTACTTC. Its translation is CASSLGDWGRGQYF.

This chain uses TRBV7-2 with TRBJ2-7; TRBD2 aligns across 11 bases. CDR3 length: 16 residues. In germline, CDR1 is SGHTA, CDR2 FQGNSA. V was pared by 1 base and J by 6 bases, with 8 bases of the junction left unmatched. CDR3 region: CASSLVVLAGGIEQYF. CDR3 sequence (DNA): TGTGCCAGCAGCTTAGTGGTGCTAGCGGGAGGCATCGAGCAGTACTTC. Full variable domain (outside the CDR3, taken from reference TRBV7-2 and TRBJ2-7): GAGVSQSPSNKVTEKGKDVELRCDPISGHTALYWYRQSLGQGLEFLIYFQGNSAPDKSGLPSDRFSAERTGGSVSTLTIQRTQQEDSAVYLCASSLVVLAGGIEQYFGPGTRLTVT.

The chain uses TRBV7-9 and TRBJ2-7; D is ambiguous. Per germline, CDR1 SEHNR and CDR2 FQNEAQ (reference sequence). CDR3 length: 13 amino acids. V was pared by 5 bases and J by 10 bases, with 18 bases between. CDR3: CASSPVDRPSQYF. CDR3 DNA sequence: TGTGCCAGCAGCCCTGTGGACCGACCTTCACAGTACTTC.

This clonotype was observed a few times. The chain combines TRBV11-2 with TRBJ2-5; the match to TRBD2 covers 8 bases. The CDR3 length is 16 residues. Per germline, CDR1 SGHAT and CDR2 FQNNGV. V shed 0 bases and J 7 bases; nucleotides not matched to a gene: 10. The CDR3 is CASSLELQGRGGTQYF. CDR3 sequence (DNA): TGTGCCAGCAGCTTAGAGTTACAGGGCCGGGGGGGGACCCAGTACTTC.

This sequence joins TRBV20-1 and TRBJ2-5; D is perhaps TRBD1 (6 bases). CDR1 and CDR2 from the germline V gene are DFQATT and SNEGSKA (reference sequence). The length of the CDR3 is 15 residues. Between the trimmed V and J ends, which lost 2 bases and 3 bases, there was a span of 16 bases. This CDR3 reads CSARNPAGAEETQYF. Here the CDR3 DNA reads TGCAGTGCTAGAAATCCAGCAGGGGCGGAAGAGACCCAGTACTTC.

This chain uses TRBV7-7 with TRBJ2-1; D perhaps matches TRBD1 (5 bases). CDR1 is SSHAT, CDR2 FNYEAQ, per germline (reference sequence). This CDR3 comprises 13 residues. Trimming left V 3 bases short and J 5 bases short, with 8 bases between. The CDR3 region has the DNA TGTGCCAGCAGCTTGGGCAGGGACAATGAGCAGTTCTTC. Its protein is CASSLGRDNEQFF. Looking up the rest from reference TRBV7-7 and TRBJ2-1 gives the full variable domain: GAGVSQSPRYKVTKRGQDVTLRCDPISSHATLYWYQQALGQGPEFLTYFNYEAQPDKSGLPSDRFSAERPEGSISTLTIQRTEQRDSAMYRCASSLGRDNEQFFGPGTRLTVL.

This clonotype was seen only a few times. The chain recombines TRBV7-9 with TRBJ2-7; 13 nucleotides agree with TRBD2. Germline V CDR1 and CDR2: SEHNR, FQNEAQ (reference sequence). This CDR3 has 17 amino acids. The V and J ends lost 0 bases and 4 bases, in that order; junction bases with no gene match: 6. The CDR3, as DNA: TGTGCCAGCAGCTTAGCCCAGACTAGCGGGAGGCTTTACGAGCAGTACTTC. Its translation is CASSLAQTSGRLYEQYF.

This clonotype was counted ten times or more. The CDR3 nucleotides are TGTGCCAGCAGCTTAGTGGGTAGCGGGGGGGCGGAGACCCAGTACTTC. Translated: CASSLVGSGGAETQYF. The chain links TRBV7-2 to TRBJ2-5, with 11 nucleotides matching TRBD2. The V gene's germline CDR1 is SGHTA and CDR2 FQGNSA. V lost 1 base and J lost 5; bases outside the gene matches: 6. This CDR3 is 16 amino acids long.

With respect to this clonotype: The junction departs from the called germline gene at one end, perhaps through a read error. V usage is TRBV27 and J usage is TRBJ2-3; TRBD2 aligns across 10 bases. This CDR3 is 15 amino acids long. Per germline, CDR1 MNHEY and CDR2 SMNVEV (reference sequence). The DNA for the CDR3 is TGTGGCAGCAAGCAAGGAGCGGGAGGGTTATACGAGCAGTATTTT. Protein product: CGSKQGAGGLYEQYF.

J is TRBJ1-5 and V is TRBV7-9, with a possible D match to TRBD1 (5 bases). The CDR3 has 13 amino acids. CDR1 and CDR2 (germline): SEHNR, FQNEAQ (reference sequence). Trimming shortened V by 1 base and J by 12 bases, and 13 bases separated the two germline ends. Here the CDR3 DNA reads TGTGCCAGCAGCTTAGGGCCGGGGGGGAACCAGCATTTT. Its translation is CASSLGPGGNQHF.

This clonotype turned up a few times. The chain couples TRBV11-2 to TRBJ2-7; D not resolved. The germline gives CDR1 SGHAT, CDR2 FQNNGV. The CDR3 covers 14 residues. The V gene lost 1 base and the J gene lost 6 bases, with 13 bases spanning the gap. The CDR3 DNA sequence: TGTGCCAGCAGCTTAGCTGGCTCGGCCGGCGAGCAGTACTTC. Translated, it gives CASSLAGSAGEQYF. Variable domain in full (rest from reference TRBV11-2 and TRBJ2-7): EAGVAQSPRYKIIEKRQSVAFWCNPISGHATLYWYQQILGQGPKLLIQFQNNGVVDDSQLPKDRFSAERLKGVDSTLKIQPAKLEDSAVYLCASSLAGSAGEQYFGPGTRLTVT.

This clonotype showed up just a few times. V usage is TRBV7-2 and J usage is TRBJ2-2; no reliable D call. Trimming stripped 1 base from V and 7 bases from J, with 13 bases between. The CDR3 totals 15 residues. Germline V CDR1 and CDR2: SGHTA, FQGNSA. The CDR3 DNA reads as TGTGCCAGCAGCTTAGGAAGGCGGCATGGCGGGGAGCTGTTTTTT. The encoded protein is CASSLGRRHGGELFF.